This T cell receptor beta chain was recorded in a study of cytomegalovirus exposure and HLA in healthy donors (dated by TCRdb to 2015 to 2018). Turning to the overall study: The roughly 700 repertoires of the first cohort and the roughly 120 validation repertoires were produced on the same platform, according to a later analysis. The study aimed to test whether cataloging public T cell receptors could reveal signatures of past pathogen exposure. High-throughput TCR immunosequencing, statistical association of individual TCRs with disease status, and machine learning were combined to predict cytomegalovirus infection status. In addition to the first cohort of 500 to 850 subjects, a separate validation cohort of over 90 different subjects was used.

Donors formed part of the validation cohort, which comprised fewer than 150 subjects and was distinct from the first cohort of 550 to 850 subjects. Spanning cysteine to phenylalanine, the CDR3 consists of 16 amino acids. Only the CDR3 part of the read is kept: 48 bases, read in frame from the first base. The germline V gene specifies SGDLS as CDR1 and YYNGEE as CDR2. Cut back by 4 bases and 6 bases, the V and J ends lie 20 bases apart. A note on this clone: It lacks a known antigen. No per-base quality is available; no much larger clone lies one base away.

Here is what the overall study found, with its caveats: The classifier was reported to diagnose cytomegalovirus status with high specificity and sensitivity in both the original and validation cohorts. The study listed approximately 150 TCR beta chains as associated with cytomegalovirus. A later analysis found that TCRs clustered in the first cohort also tended to co-occur in the 100 to 150 validation repertoires, with about 94% of cluster scores above 0. Most TCR sequences were seen in very few donors, while some public TCRs were found in many individuals. The authors suggested that the approach could potentially be generalized to other disease states and immunological phenotypes. The validation cohort had no HLA typing available for a later analysis, so co-occurrence within that cohort was assessed over all 130 or so repertoires. In vitro tests confirmed that a few of the cytomegalovirus-associated TCR beta chains recognize cytomegalovirus antigens.

The library was prepared using the immunoSEQ multiplex PCR assay. Per the original workflow: A statistical classification framework was developed to diagnose cytomegalovirus status using the catalog of TCR beta chain sequences. Held by TCRdb, this immuneACCESS table contains in-frame sequences only and omits some clones. Under half of the omission traces to an unresolved V gene where checked; the cause of the rest is unknown. V, J and clone size are taken as reported in that table, and D and trimming were inferred from the DNA itself. The sample includes 100,000 to 150,000 clones, with around 94% observed a single time. 1% to 1.5% of the sample is held by the ten biggest clonotypes.

The clonotype originates from a woman between 18 and 29 years old in good health and CMV-seronegative. Sequencing input: PBMCs. The chain uses TRBV9 and TRBJ2-1; TRBD1 is a possible D gene, resting on 6 matching bases. Here the CDR3 is given as CASSPTGHKNSNEQFF. The sequence in DNA is TGTGCCAGCAGCCCCACGGGACATAAGAACTCCAATGAGCAGTTCTTC.